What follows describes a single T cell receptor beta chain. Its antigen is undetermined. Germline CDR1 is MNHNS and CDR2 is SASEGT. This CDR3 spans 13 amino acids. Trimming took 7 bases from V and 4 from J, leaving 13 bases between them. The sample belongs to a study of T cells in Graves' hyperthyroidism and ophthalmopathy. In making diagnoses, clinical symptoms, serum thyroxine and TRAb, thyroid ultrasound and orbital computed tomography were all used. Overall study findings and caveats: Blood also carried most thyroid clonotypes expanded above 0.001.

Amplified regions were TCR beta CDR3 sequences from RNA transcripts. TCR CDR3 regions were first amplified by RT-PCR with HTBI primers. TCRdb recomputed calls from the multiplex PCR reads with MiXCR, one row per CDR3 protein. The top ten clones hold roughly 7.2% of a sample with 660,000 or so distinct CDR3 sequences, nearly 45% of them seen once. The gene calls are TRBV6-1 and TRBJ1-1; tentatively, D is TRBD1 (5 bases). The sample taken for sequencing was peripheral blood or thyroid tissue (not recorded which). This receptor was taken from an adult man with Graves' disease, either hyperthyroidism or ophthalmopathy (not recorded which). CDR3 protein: CASTEGRVTEAFF. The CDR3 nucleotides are TGTGCCAGCACCGAGGGGAGGGTCACTGAAGCTTTCTTT.